This T cell receptor beta chain emerged from a study of CD8 T cells in ankylosing spondylitis. Study results and limitations: Disease-linked clones displayed a CD8+ phenotype and appeared relatively rarely in peripheral blood. In ankylosing spondylitis patients, matched synovial fluid reportedly showed significant enrichment of disease-linked clones. One TCR beta motif, made up of about 8 highly homologous variants, appeared characteristic of ankylosing spondylitis blood.

Molecular-barcoded quantitative 5'-RACE produced these TCR beta libraries. TCRdb passed the 5' RACE reads through MiXCR, listing each CDR3 protein once. The data show hundreds of thousands of distinct CDR3 sequences, approximately 10% seen once. Germline CDR1 and CDR2: ENHRY and SYGVKD. The CDR3 contains 13 residues. V lost 6 bases and J 3 bases, leaving 12 bases between the germline ends. The table lists this clonotype with a few counts. The antigen is not known. The source is a male donor with ankylosing spondylitis. The V and J genes are TRBV10-3 and TRBJ2-7, with D perhaps being TRBD1 or TRBD2 (5 bases each). The material sequenced was blood, either unsorted or a sorted T cell fraction (not recorded which). DNA for the CDR3: TGTGCCATCAGGGGGACCGATCTCTACGAGCAGTACTTC. Residues: CAIRGTDLYEQYF.